This TCR beta chain is drawn from a study of patients and donors after allogeneic stem cell transplantation. This clonotype was counted a few times. TCRdb reanalysed the RT-PCR reads using MiXCR and keeps one entry per CDR3 protein. Among more than 150,000 distinct CDR3 sequences listed, 24% were seen once. There are 16 residues in the CDR3. Trimming pared 5 bases from V and 0 bases from J, leaving 13 bases between. Germline V CDR1 and CDR2: SEHNR, FQNEAQ (reference sequence). V gene TRBV7-9 combines with J gene TRBJ2-2; D possibly corresponds to TRBD2 (5 bases). This receptor was taken from a human donor who was either an allogeneic HSCT recipient or a stem cell or donor lymphocyte infusion donor (not recorded which). It is not recorded whose cells these are; they may come from a transplant donor. The sequencing sample was made of blood, either unsorted or a sorted T cell fraction (not recorded which). The CDR3 nucleotides are TGTGCCAGCAGCCTCCGATTTAGCGCGAACACCGGGGAGCTGTTTTTT. It translates to CASSLRFSANTGELFF.